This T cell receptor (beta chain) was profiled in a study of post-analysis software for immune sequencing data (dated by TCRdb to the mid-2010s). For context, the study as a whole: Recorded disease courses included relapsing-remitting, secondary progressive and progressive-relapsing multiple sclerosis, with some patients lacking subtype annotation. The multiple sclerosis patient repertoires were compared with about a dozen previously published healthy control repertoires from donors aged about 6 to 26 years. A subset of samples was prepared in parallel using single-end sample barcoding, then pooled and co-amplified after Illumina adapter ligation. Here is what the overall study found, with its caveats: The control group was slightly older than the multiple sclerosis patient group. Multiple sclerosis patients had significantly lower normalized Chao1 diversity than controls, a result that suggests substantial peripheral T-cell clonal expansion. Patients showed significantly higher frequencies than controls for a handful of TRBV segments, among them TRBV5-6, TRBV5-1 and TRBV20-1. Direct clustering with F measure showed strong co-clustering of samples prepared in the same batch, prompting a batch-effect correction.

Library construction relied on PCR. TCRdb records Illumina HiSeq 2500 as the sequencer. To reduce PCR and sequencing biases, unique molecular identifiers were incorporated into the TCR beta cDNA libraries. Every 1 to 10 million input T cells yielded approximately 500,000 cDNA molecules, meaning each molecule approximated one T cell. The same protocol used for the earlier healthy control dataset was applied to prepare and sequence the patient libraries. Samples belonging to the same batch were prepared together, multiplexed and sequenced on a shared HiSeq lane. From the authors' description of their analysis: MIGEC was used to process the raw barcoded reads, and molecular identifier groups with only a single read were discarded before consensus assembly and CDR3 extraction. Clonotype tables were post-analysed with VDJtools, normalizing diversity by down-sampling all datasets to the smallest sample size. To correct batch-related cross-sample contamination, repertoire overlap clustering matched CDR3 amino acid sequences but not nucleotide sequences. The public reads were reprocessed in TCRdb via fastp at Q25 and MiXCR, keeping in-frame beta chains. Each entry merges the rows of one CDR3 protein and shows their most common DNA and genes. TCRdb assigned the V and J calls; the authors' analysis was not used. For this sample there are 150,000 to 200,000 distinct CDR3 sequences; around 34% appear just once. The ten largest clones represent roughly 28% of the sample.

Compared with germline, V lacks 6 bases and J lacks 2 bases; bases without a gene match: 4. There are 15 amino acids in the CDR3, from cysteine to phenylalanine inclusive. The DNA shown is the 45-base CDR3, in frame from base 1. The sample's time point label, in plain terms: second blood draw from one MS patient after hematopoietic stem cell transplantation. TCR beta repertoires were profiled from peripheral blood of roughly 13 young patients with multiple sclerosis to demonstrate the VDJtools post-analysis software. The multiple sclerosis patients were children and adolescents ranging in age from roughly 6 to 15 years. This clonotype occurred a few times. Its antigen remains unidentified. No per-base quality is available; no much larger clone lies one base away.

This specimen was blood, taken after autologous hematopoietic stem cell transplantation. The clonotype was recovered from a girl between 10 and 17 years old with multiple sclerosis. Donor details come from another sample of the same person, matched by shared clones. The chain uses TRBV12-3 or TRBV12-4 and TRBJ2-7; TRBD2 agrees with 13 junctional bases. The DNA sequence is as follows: TGTGCCAGCAGGGGGACTAGCGGGGCGACCTACGAGCAGTACTTC. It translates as CASRGTSGATYEQYF.